Reported below is one T cell receptor beta chain. The method was immunoSEQ multiplex PCR; TCRdb's version includes in-frame clones alone and lacks a portion of them. The sample consists of 230,000 or so clones, 90% of them appearing once. The data are from a study of blood T cell repertoires in COVID-19. The CDR3 has 16 residues. V trimming: 3 bases; J trimming: 3 bases; junction bases outside the gene matches: 11. CDR1 is SGHRS, CDR2 YFSETQ, per germline. The rearrangement uses TRBV5-1 and TRBJ1-2; 7 nucleotides match TRBD1. The sample taken for sequencing was peripheral blood. The TCR sequence derives from an older woman with COVID-19, enrolled during active disease. This CDR3 is CASSWGTAVEDYGYTF. For the CDR3, the DNA is TGCGCCAGCAGCTGGGGGACAGCTGTCGAGGACTATGGCTACACCTTC.